One sample yielded the 21 T cell receptor beta chains listed below, sequenced in a study of molecular identifiers for immune sequencing clone quantification. MiXCR, run by TCRdb on the PCR reads, gives a single entry per CDR3 protein. The profile shows around 480,000 distinct CDR3 sequences, 20% to 25% of them singletons. The sample comprised naive CD8+ T cells from blood, with Jurkat cell RNA spiked in. Regarding subset: FACS-sorted CD8+CD4-CCR7+CD45RA+ naive T cells. These receptors were collected from a human donor in good health. Some libraries in this study had Jurkat cell RNA spiked in.

The CDR3 DNA reads as TGTGCCACCAGTGATTGGGCGAACACCGGGGAGCTGTTTTTT. This codes for CATSDWANTGELFF. The chain combines TRBV24-1 with TRBJ2-2; D is uncertain. The CDR3 has 14 amino acids. Germline CDR1 reads KGHDR; CDR2 reads SFDVKD. The ends were cut back, 2 bases at V and 0 bases at J, with 3 bases in the middle.

This clonotype was detected a few times. The chain carries TRBV5-6 and TRBJ2-4, with no clear D. The CDR3 extends over 13 amino acids. The V end was cut by 6 bases, the J end by 0 bases, with 7 bases between. Germline loops: CDR1 SGHDT, CDR2 YYEEEE. CDR3 coding DNA: TGTGCCAGCACCTCCCTAGCCAAAAACATTCAGTACTTC. Amino acids: CASTSLAKNIQYF. Based on the CDR3 plus reference TRBV5-6 and TRBJ2-4, the full variable domain is DAGVTQSPTHLIKTRGQQVTLRCSPKSGHDTVSWYQQALGQGPQFIFQYYEEEERQRGNFPDRFSGHQFPNYSSELNVNALLLGDSALYLCASTSLAKNIQYFGAGTRLSVL.

The J gene is TRBJ1-5, the V gene TRBV4-3, with no clear D. Trimming stripped 0 bases from V and 4 bases from J, with 7 bases between. This CDR3 spans 14 amino acids. Germline V gene sequence: CDR1 LGHNA, CDR2 YSLEER. CDR3 sequence (DNA): TGCGCCAGCAGCCAAGACAGGCAGAATCAGCCCCAGCATTTT. Residues: CASSQDRQNQPQHF.

The genes are TRBV19 and TRBJ1-5; possible D gene TRBD1, 5 bases. The germline V and J ends were trimmed by 7 bases and 5 bases, with 18 bases remaining between them. From germline, CDR1 is LNHDA and CDR2 SQIVND (reference sequence). The CDR3 consists of 15 residues. The CDR3 sequence is CASNPGLGRDQPQHF. In DNA, the CDR3 is TGTGCCAGTAACCCAGGGTTGGGGAGGGATCAGCCCCAGCATTTT.

This clonotype was picked up a small number of times. The CDR3 is CSASSPGERGTDTQYF. The DNA of the CDR3 is TGCAGTGCTAGTTCCCCGGGAGAGCGGGGCACAGATACGCAGTATTTT. The chain recombines TRBV20-1 with TRBJ2-3, with D maybe TRBD2 (6 bases). Trimming took off 3 bases at V and 1 base at J, with 17 bases between the two ends. Germline V lookup: CDR1 DFQATT, CDR2 SNEGSKA (reference sequence). This CDR3 region has 16 residues.

This clonotype was seen a handful of times. V and J are TRBV27 and TRBJ2-1; weak D call: TRBD1 (6 bases). The V end was cut by 4 bases, the J end by 3 bases, with 16 bases between. This CDR3 contains 16 residues. Germline CDR1 reads MNHEY; CDR2 reads SMNVEV (reference sequence). The CDR3 DNA reads as TGTGCCAGCAGTTCCCGGGGCAGGGGCATCTACAATGAGCAGTTCTTC. It translates to CASSSRGRGIYNEQFF.

This clonotype came up many times. The chain is built from TRBV20-1 and TRBJ1-5, with D possibly matching TRBD1 (6 bases). CDR1 is DFQATT and CDR2 is SNEGSKA in the germline V gene (reference sequence). The CDR3 is 14 amino acids. Between the trimmed V and J ends, which lost 6 bases and 6 bases, there was a span of 18 bases. The CDR3, as DNA: TGCAGTGCGGAAGAACAGGGTTTTGGTCAGCCCCAGCATTTT. Its translation: CSAEEQGFGQPQHF.

This clonotype was detected ten times or more. The gene calls are TRBV12-3 or TRBV12-4 and TRBJ1-1, with 8 bases aligning to TRBD1. V dropped 6 bases and J dropped 3; count of bases not matched to a gene: 6. The CDR3 has 14 residues. DNA of the CDR3: TGTGCCAGCAGACCAGGGGGCGGCGACACTGAAGCTTTCTTT. Amino acid sequence: CASRPGGGDTEAFF.

This clonotype was counted at least ten times. This chain joins TRBV6-1 and TRBJ2-7; D might be TRBD1 (7 bases). CDR3 length: 13 residues. The germline gives CDR1 MNHNS, CDR2 SASEGT. The germline V and J ends were trimmed by 8 bases and 6 bases, with 17 bases remaining between them. Here the CDR3 reads CASRRQGLGEQYF. In DNA, the CDR3 is TGTGCCAGCCGCAGACAGGGACTTGGCGAGCAGTACTTC.

V gene TRBV18 combines with J gene TRBJ2-1, with D tentatively TRBD2 (5 bases). Per the germline V gene, CDR1 is KGHSH and CDR2 is LQKENI. The CDR3 runs to 15 residues. Trimming pared 0 bases from V and 6 bases from J, leaving 12 bases between. The CDR3 loop is CASSPPMDFSNEQFF. In DNA, the CDR3 is TGTGCCAGCTCACCACCAATGGACTTCAGCAATGAGCAGTTCTTC.

This clonotype was found many times. The rearrangement joins TRBV5-6 to TRBJ2-1; no definite D call. This CDR3 region has 16 residues. Trimming shortened V by 1 base and J by 7 bases, and 18 bases separated the two germline ends. Germline values: CDR1 SGHDT, CDR2 YYEEEE. The DNA of the CDR3 is TGTGCCAGCAGCTTGATACCCGACCTATTAATGAATGAGCAGTTCTTC. Its protein product is CASSLIPDLLMNEQFF.

The chain recombines TRBV7-9 with TRBJ2-1; 7 bases match TRBD1. The germline CDR1 and CDR2 sequences are SEHNR and FQNEAQ (reference sequence). V was pared by 6 bases and J by 7 bases, with 21 bases of the junction left unmatched. The CDR3 length is 18 residues. The CDR3 DNA follows: TGTGCCAGCAGACCCAGCGAAAGACAGGCCCAGGGGGAAAATGAGCAGTTCTTC. It is translated as CASRPSERQAQGENEQFF.

This clonotype was found a few times. The V call is TRBV18, the J call TRBJ2-2; 7 nucleotides align to TRBD1. The CDR3 is 15 amino acids. CDR1 and CDR2 (germline): KGHSH, LQKENI. V lost 6 bases, J lost 2 bases, and 6 bases stayed unmatched. The CDR3, as DNA: TGTGCCAGCTCTCGGACAGGAGACAACACCGGGGAGCTGTTTTTT. It codes for CASSRTGDNTGELFF.

Comment on this clonotype: A junction end diverges from the germline sequence, so it may reflect a read error. The chain recombines TRBV14 with TRBJ1-1; D is ambiguous. The germline CDR1 and CDR2 sequences are SGHDN and FVKESK. The CDR3 is 13 amino acids. In nucleotides, the CDR3 is TGTGCCAGCAGCCCCTGGACGGGCTCTGAATCTTTCTTT. Translation gives CASSPWTGSESFF.

Remarks on this clonotype: It may be a read error: a sequence one base away is much more abundant. This chain connects TRBV6-5 to TRBJ2-5; 11 nucleotides align to TRBD2. V lost 6 bases to trimming and J lost 4 bases; unmatched junction nucleotides: 10. This CDR3 region has 16 residues. CDR1 and CDR2 (germline): MNHEY, SVGAGI. The CDR3 protein is CASRDNPGLAAETQYF. CDR3 nucleotides: TGTGCCAGCAGAGACAACCCGGGACTAGCGGCAGAGACCCAGTACTTC.

This clonotype was seen many times. The V gene is TRBV5-1, the J gene TRBJ2-7; D unclear. Between the trimmed V and J ends, which lost 0 bases and 7 bases, there was a span of 11 bases. From germline, CDR1 is SGHRS and CDR2 YFSETQ. This CDR3 has 13 residues. In DNA, the CDR3 is TGCGCCAGCAGCTTGGAGCCCAGCGATGAGCAGTACTTC. It translates to CASSLEPSDEQYF.

This clonotype was detected many times. The CDR3 bases are TGCAGTGCTAGTGCAGGGGGCTACGAGCAGTACTTC. Translated: CSASAGGYEQYF. The V and J genes are TRBV20-1 and TRBJ2-7, with 7 nucleotides matching TRBD1. V was pared by 3 bases and J by 3 bases, with 2 bases of the junction left unmatched. CDR1 DFQATT and CDR2 SNEGSKA come from the germline V gene (reference sequence). The CDR3 runs 12 residues.

This clonotype occurred a few times. This chain uses TRBV20-1 with TRBJ1-2, with TRBD1 identical over 8 bases. The CDR3 extends over 16 amino acids. Trimming removed 0 bases from V and 8 bases from J; junction bases left unmatched: 14. The germline CDR1 and CDR2 sequences are DFQATT and SNEGSKA (reference sequence). The CDR3 DNA reads as TGCAGTGCTAGAGATGTCGAGGGCAGGGGGCGCGGAGGCTACACCTTC. It codes for CSARDVEGRGRGGYTF.

In this sample, this clonotype turned up a few times. The chain is built from TRBV28 and TRBJ2-2; possible D gene TRBD2, 5 bases. Germline-derived CDR1 and CDR2 are MDHEN and SYDVKM. The V and J ends lost 6 bases and 4 bases respectively, with 15 bases between them. There are 15 residues in the CDR3. The chain's CDR3 is CASRRDVGGTGELFF. As DNA, the CDR3 is TGTGCCAGCAGGAGGGATGTCGGCGGCACCGGGGAGCTGTTTTTT.

This clonotype was observed a handful of times. This chain uses TRBV2 with TRBJ1-1; D gene ambiguous. Per germline, CDR1 SNHLY and CDR2 FYNNEI. The CDR3 is 12 residues long. Trimming shortened V by 3 bases and J by 7 bases, and 9 bases separated the two germline ends. CDR3 DNA: TGTGCCAGCAGTGAGATGCGAAATGAAGCTTTCTTT. Encoded protein: CASSEMRNEAFF.

This clonotype was found many times. CDR3 bases: TGTGCCAGCAGCTTAGAGGGTAGACCAAAAACAGATACGCAGTATTTT. This encodes CASSLEGRPKTDTQYF. The chain recombines TRBV11-2 with TRBJ2-3, with D uncertain. This CDR3 has 16 residues. The V gene lost 0 bases and the J gene lost 3 bases, with 13 bases spanning the gap. CDR1 and CDR2 (germline): SGHAT, FQNNGV.